A single sample gave rise to the 16 T cell receptor beta chains below, sequenced in a study of shared clonotypes between healthy human individuals. Sequencing was performed with immunoSEQ multiplex PCR; in TCRdb, only in-frame clones are kept and a portion is missing. Of roughly 1.4 million clones listed, less than 99% are singletons. What was sequenced was naive CD4+ T cells sorted from blood. As to subset: CD45RA+ positively selected. Every receptor here comes from a man aged 25 to 40 in good health.

This rearrangement joins TRBV2 to TRBJ2-4; TRBD2 is a possible D gene (6 bases). The CDR3 totals 14 residues. Trimming took off 4 bases at V and 3 bases at J, with 10 bases between the two ends. CDR1 is SNHLY and CDR2 is FYNNEI in the germline V gene. The CDR3 loop reads CASSAAGSKNIQYF. In DNA, the CDR3 is TGTGCCAGCAGTGCCGCGGGGAGCAAAAACATTCAGTACTTC.

The J gene is TRBJ1-5, the V gene TRBV7-2; weak D call: TRBD1 (5 bases). V lost 4 bases and J 5 bases, leaving 15 bases between the germline ends. Germline V gene sequence: CDR1 SGHTA, CDR2 FQGNSA. The CDR3 is made up of 15 amino acids. The CDR3 loop is CASSSAGNLYQPQHF. The CDR3 nucleotides are TGTGCCAGCAGCTCCGCAGGGAATCTCTATCAGCCCCAGCATTTT. Supplemented by reference TRBV7-2 and TRBJ1-5, the full variable domain reads GAGVSQSPSNKVTEKGKDVELRCDPISGHTALYWYRQSLGQGLEFLIYFQGNSAPDKSGLPSDRFSAERTGGSVSTLTIQRTQQEDSAVYLCASSSAGNLYQPQHFGDGTRLSIL.

The V call is TRBV5-6, the J call TRBJ1-2; D uncertain. This CDR3 comprises 15 residues. Per germline, CDR1 SGHDT and CDR2 YYEEEE. The V end was cut by 2 bases, the J end by 8 bases, with 19 bases between. CDR3: CASSLKTRAGRGYTF. CDR3 DNA: TGTGCCAGCAGCTTAAAAACGAGGGCGGGTCGGGGCTACACCTTC.

This chain links TRBV7-8 with TRBJ2-7; tentatively, D is TRBD1 (6 bases). This CDR3 is 15 amino acids long. Germline V gene lookup returns CDR1 SGHVS and CDR2 FQNEAQ. With 4 bases removed from V and 3 bases from J, the gap between germline ends came to 16 bases. Here the CDR3 DNA reads TGTGCCAGCAGCTACCAGGGGCAACCTGGCTACGAGCAGTACTTC. This encodes CASSYQGQPGYEQYF.

The chain carries TRBV9 and TRBJ2-7, with D perhaps TRBD2 (6 bases). The V gene lost 0 bases and the J gene lost 4 bases, with 11 bases spanning the gap. The CDR3 consists of 14 residues. Germline V lookup: CDR1 SGDLS, CDR2 YYNGEE. DNA for the CDR3: TGTGCCAGCAGCGTAGCGGGAGACAGATACGAGCAGTACTTC. This sequence encodes CASSVAGDRYEQYF.

The gene calls are TRBV7-3 and TRBJ2-3, with D maybe TRBD2 (5 bases). Trimming shortened V by 1 base and J by 5 bases, and 10 bases separated the two germline ends. Looked up from germline, CDR1 is SGHTA and CDR2 is FQGTGA. This CDR3 is built from 14 residues. As DNA, the CDR3 is TGTGCCAGCAGCTTAATTCCGGAGGTAGATACGCAGTATTTT. Translated, it gives CASSLIPEVDTQYF.

The rearrangement joins TRBV11-3 to TRBJ1-2; 8 bases map to TRBD1. The V and J ends lost 0 bases and 4 bases, in that order; junction bases with no gene match: 4. CDR1 SGHNT and CDR2 YENEEA come from the germline V gene. There are 15 residues in the CDR3. This CDR3 reads CASSLEGTGVYGYTF. In DNA, the CDR3 is TGTGCCAGCAGCTTAGAGGGGACAGGCGTCTATGGCTACACCTTC.

The V call is TRBV7-2, the J call TRBJ2-1; D possibly corresponds to TRBD1 (5 bases). The ends were cut back, 5 bases at V and 3 bases at J, with 14 bases in the middle. CDR3 length: 15 residues. The germline V gene encodes CDR1 SGHTA and CDR2 FQGNSA. The DNA for the CDR3 is TGTGCCAGCAGCCCCCGACAGACCTTCTACAATGAGCAGTTCTTC. Translation gives CASSPRQTFYNEQFF.

This chain uses TRBV9 with TRBJ2-7; D call uncertain. Trimming took off 2 bases at V and 2 bases at J, with 11 bases between the two ends. Germline-derived CDR1 and CDR2 are SGDLS and YYNGEE. The CDR3 runs to 14 residues. DNA of the CDR3: TGTGCCAGCAGCGTTAAAGAGTACCCCTACGAGCAGTACTTC. Its protein is CASSVKEYPYEQYF.

The chain employs TRBV10-3 and TRBJ2-2; maybe TRBD1 (5 bases). Germline V gives CDR1 ENHRY, CDR2 SYGVKD. V was cut by 6 bases and J by 4 bases, with 9 bases left in between. The CDR3 covers 13 residues. The CDR3 loop is CAIRQDGTGELFF. CDR3 DNA: TGTGCCATCAGACAGGACGGCACCGGGGAGCTGTTTTTT.

The V call is TRBV9, the J call TRBJ2-3, with D uncertain. V was pared by 3 bases and J by 11 bases, with 16 bases between. Germline V gives CDR1 SGDLS, CDR2 YYNGEE. The CDR3 runs 13 residues. The CDR3 DNA reads as TGTGCCAGCAGCGCTTCGACGCGGAGCGAGCAGTATTTT. It codes for CASSASTRSEQYF. The entire variable domain, with the rest obtained from reference TRBV9 and TRBJ2-3, is as follows: DSGVTQTPKHLITATGQRVTLRCSPRSGDLSVYWYQQSLDQGLQFLIQYYNGEERAKGNILERFSAQQFPDLHSELNLSSLELGDSALYFCASSASTRSEQYFGPGTRLTVL.

V gene TRBV5-1 combines with J gene TRBJ2-1; no reliable D call. The CDR3 consists of 16 residues. V was pared by 3 bases and J by 4 bases, with 17 bases between. Germline V gene lookup returns CDR1 SGHRS and CDR2 YFSETQ. CDR3 residues: CASSSEGGRGYNEQFF. CDR3 nucleotide sequence: TGCGCCAGCAGCTCTGAAGGCGGAAGAGGATACAATGAGCAGTTCTTC.

The chain uses TRBV18 and TRBJ2-2; 12 positions match TRBD2. The CDR3 extends over 16 amino acids. Trimming cost V 4 bases and J 6 bases; bases outside gene matches: 6. Germline V gene sequence: CDR1 KGHSH, CDR2 LQKENI. The DNA of the CDR3 is TGTGCCAGCTCACGCGGACTAGCGGGATTGGCCGGGGAGCTGTTTTTT. Amino acid sequence: CASSRGLAGLAGELFF.

As for this clone: This specimen includes other DNA sequences encoding the same CDR3. The chain has TRBV5-1 and TRBJ1-3; 7 bases map to TRBD1. The junction had 4 bases not matched to a gene; V was cut back by 1 base and J by 0 bases. CDR3 size: 16 residues. The germline V gene encodes CDR1 SGHRS and CDR2 YFSETQ. The CDR3 bases are TGCGCCAGCAGCTTGCGGGGACAGAGCTCTGGAAACACCATATATTTT. This sequence encodes CASSLRGQSSGNTIYF.

CDR3 sequence (DNA): TGCGCCAGCAGCCCTGTCCGCGGAGGGGCAACACAACAAGAGACCCAGTACTTC. Amino acids: CASSPVRGGATQQETQYF. The V and J genes are TRBV5-1 and TRBJ2-5; possible D gene TRBD2, 6 bases. The CDR3 contains 18 residues. The V and J ends lost 4 bases and 2 bases respectively, with 24 bases between them. Germline V gene sequence: CDR1 SGHRS, CDR2 YFSETQ.

J is TRBJ2-2 and V is TRBV7-2, with TRBD1 matching 8 bases. The length of the CDR3 is 16 residues. Germline lookup yields CDR1 SGHTA and CDR2 FQGNSA. V gave up 5 bases and J gave up 6 bases; unmatched junction bases: 11. The CDR3 DNA follows: TGTGCCAGCAGCCATAGTTGGACAGGGAGGTCCGGGGAGCTGTTTTTT. Residues: CASSHSWTGRSGELFF.